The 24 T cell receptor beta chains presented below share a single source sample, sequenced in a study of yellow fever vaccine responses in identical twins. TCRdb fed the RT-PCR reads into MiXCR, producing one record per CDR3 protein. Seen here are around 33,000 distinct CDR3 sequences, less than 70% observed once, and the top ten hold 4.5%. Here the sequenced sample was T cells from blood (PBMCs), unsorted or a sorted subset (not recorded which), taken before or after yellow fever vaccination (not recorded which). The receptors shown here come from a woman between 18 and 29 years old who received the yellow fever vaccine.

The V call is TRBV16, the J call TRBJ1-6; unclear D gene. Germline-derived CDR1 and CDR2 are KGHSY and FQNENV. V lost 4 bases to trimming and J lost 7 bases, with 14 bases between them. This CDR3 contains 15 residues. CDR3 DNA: TGTGCCAGCAGCCGCCGACAAGGAGAGAATTCACCCCTCCACTTT. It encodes CASSRRQGENSPLHF.

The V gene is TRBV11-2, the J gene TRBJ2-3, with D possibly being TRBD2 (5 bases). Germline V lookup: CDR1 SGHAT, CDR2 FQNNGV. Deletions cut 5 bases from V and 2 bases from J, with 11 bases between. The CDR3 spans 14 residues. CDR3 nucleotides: TGTGCCAGCAGCCAGAGACTATCCACAGATACGCAGTATTTT. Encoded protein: CASSQRLSTDTQYF.

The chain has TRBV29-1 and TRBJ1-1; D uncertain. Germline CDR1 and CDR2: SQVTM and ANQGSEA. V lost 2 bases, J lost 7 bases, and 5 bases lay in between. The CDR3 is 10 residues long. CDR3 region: CSVEQIEAFF. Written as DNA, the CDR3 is TGCAGCGTTGAACAGATTGAAGCTTTCTTT.

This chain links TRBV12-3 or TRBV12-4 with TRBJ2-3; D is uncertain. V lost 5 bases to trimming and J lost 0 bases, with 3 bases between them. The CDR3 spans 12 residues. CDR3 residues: CASSTSTDTQYF. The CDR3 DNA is TGTGCCAGCAGTACCAGCACAGATACGCAGTATTTT.

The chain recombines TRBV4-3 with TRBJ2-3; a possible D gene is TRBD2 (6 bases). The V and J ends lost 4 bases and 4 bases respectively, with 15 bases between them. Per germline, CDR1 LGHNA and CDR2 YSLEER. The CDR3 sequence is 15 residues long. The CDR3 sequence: CASSREEGLADTQYF. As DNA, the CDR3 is TGCGCCAGCAGCCGTGAGGAGGGCCTGGCAGATACGCAGTATTTT.

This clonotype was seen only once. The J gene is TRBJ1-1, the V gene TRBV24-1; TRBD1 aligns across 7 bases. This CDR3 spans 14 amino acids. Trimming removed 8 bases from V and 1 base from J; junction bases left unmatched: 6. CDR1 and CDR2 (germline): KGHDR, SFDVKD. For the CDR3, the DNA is TGTGCCACCATGACAGGGAGGGGGAACACTGAAGCTTTCTTT. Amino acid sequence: CATMTGRGNTEAFF.

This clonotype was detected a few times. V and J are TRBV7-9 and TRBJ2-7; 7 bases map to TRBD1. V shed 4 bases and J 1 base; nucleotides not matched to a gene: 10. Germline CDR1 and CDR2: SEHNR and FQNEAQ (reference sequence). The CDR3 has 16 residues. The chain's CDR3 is CASSSLFQGESYEQYF. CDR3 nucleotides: TGTGCCAGCAGCTCCTTGTTCCAGGGGGAATCCTACGAGCAGTACTTC.

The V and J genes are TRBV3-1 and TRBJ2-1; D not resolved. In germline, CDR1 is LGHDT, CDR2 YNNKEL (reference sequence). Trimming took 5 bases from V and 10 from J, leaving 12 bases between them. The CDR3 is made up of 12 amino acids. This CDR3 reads CASSSRVEEQFF. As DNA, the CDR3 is TGTGCCAGCAGCTCTAGGGTTGAGGAGCAGTTCTTC.

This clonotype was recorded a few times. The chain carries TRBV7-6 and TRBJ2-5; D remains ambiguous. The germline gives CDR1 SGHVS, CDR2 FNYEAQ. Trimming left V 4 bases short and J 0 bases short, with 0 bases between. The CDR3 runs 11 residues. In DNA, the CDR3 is TGTGCCAGCAGCTACCAAGAGACCCAGTACTTC. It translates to CASSYQETQYF.

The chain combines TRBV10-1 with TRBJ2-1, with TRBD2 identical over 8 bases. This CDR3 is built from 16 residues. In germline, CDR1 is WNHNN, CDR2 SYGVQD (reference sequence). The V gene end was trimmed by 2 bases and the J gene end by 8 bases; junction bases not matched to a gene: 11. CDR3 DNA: TGCGCCAGCAGTGAGCCCCCACGGGGGGGCCGTTATGAGCAGTTCTTC. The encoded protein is CASSEPPRGGRYEQFF.

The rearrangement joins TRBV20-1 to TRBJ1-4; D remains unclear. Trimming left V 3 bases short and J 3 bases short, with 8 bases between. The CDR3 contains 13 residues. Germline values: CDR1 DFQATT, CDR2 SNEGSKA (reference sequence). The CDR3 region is CSASLDPNEKLFF. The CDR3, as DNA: TGCAGTGCTAGTCTGGATCCTAATGAAAAACTGTTTTTT.

The CDR3: CSARVDSTDTQYF. The CDR3, as DNA: TGCAGTGCTAGAGTCGACAGCACAGATACGCAGTATTTT. The chain couples TRBV20-1 to TRBJ2-3, with D unclear. Deletions cut 1 base from V and 0 bases from J, with 5 bases between. This CDR3 contains 13 residues. Germline V lookup: CDR1 DFQATT, CDR2 SNEGSKA (reference sequence).

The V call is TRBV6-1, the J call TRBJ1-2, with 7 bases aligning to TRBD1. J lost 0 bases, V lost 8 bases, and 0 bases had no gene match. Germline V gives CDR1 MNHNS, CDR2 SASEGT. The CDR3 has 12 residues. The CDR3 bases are TGTGCCAGCGGACAGGCTAACTATGGCTACACCTTC. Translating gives CASGQANYGYTF.

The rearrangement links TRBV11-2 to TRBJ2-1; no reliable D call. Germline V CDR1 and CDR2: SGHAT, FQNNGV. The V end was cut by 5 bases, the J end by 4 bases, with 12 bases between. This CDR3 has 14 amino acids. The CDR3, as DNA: TGTGCCAGCAGCCCACCTCAATCTTACAATGAGCAGTTCTTC. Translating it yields CASSPPQSYNEQFF.

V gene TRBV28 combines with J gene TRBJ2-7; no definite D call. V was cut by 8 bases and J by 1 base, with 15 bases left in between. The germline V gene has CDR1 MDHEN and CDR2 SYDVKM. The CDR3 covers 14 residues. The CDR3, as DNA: TGTGCCAGCTCAAAAGTGGCAGGATCCTACGAGCAGTACGTC. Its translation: CASSKVAGSYEQYV.

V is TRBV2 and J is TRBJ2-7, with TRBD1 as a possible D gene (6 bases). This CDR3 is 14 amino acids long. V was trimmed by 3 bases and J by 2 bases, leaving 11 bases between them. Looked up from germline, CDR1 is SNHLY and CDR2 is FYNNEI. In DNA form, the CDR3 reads TGTGCCAGCAGTGAGAAGACAGGAACCTACGAGCAGTACTTC. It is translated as CASSEKTGTYEQYF.

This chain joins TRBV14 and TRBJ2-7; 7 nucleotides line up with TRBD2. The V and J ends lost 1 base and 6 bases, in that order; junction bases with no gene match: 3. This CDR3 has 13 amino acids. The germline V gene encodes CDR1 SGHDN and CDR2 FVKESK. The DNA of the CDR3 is TGTGCCAGCAGCCAAGCCTCGGGGGGCGAGCAGTACGTC. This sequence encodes CASSQASGGEQYV.

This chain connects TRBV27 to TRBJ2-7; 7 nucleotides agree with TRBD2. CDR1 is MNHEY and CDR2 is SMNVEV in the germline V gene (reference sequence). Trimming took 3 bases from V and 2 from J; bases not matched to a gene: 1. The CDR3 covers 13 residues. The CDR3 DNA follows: TGTGCCAGCAGTTTCGCGGGGGCCTACGAGCAGTACTTC. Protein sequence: CASSFAGAYEQYF.

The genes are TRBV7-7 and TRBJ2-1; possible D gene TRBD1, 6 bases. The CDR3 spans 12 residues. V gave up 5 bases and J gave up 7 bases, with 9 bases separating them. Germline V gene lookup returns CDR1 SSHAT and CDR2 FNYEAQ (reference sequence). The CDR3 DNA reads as TGTGCCAGCAGCCCGGACAGTAATGAGCAGTTCTTC. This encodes CASSPDSNEQFF.

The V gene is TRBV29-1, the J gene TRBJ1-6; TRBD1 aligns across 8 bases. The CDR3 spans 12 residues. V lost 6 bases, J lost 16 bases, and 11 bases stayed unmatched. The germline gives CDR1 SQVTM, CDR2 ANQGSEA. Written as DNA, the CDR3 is TGCAGCGTAACAACCGGACAGGGCCTACTCCACTTT. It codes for CSVTTGQGLLHF. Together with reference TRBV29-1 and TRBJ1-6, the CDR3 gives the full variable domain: SAVISQKPSRDICQRGTSLTIQCQVDSQVTMMFWYRQQPGQSLTLIATANQGSEATYESGFVIDKFPISRPNLTFSTLTVSNMSPEDSSIYLCSVTTGQGLLHFGNGTRLTVT.

DNA of the CDR3: TGCAGTGCTAGAGACCCGGACACTGAAGCTTTCTTT. Residues: CSARDPDTEAFF. V and J are TRBV20-1 and TRBJ1-1; D gene uncertain. Trimming took off 0 bases at V and 3 bases at J, with 5 bases between the two ends. Germline CDR1 and CDR2: DFQATT and SNEGSKA (reference sequence). This CDR3 has 12 residues.

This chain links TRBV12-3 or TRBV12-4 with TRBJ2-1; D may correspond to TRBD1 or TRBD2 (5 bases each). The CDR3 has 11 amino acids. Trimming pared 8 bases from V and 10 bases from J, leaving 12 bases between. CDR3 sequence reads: CASDRDGEQFF. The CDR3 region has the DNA TGTGCCAGCGATCGGGACGGAGAGCAGTTCTTC.

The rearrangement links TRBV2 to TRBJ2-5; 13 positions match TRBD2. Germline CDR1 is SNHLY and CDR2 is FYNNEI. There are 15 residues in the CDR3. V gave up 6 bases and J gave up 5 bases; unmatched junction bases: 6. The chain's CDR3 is CASRYQTSGGETQYF. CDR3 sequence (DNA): TGTGCCAGCAGATACCAGACTAGCGGGGGGGAGACCCAGTACTTC.

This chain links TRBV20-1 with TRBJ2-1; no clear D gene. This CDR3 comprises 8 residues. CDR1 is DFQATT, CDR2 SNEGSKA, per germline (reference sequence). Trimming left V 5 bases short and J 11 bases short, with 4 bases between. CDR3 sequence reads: CSAGKQFF. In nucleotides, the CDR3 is TGCAGTGCTGGTAAGCAGTTCTTC.